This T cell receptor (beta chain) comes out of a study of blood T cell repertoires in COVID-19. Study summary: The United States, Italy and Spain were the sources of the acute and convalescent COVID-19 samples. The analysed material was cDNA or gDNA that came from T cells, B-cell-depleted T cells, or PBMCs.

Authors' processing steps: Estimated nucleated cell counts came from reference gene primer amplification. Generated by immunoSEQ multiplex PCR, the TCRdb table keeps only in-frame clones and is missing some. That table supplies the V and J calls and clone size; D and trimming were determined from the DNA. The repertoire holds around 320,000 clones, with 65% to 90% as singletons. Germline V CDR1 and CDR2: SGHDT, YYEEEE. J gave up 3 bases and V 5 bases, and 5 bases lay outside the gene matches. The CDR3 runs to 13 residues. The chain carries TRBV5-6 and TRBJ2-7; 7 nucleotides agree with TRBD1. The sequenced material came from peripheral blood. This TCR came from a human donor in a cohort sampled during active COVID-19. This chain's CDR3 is CASRRTGLYEQYF. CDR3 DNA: TGTGCCAGCAGGCGGACAGGACTCTACGAGCAGTACTTC.